This T cell receptor (beta chain) was recovered during a study of blood T cells in healthy people across ages. Study results and limitations: Per million T cells, TCR beta diversity dropped roughly linearly as age increased.

The CDR3 runs 16 residues. The V end was cut by 4 bases, the J end by 0 bases, with 16 bases between. Germline lookup yields CDR1 SGHDN and CDR2 FVKESK. About this clonotype itself: Its antigen remains unidentified.

For the second PCR, which ran for about 7 to 11 cycles, a sample-barcoded 5' primer and a J-beta primer mix were used. TCRdb reprocessed the 5' RACE reads via MiXCR and lists one record per CDR3 protein. The sample has fewer than 950,000 distinct CDR3 sequences, 35% to 40% seen once. The sequence was obtained from a man between 18 and 29 years old in good health. The J gene is TRBJ2-7, the V gene TRBV14; D is possibly TRBD1 (6 bases). Sequencing input: blood. The CDR3 region is CASSPWGTRSSYEQYF. The CDR3 bases are TGTGCCAGCAGCCCCTGGGGGACACGGAGCTCCTACGAGCAGTACTTC.